This T cell receptor beta chain was profiled in a study of ipilimumab plus nivolumab after autologous stem cell transplantation. Study summary: DLBCL patients had primary refractory or relapsed disease. Study-wide results and limits: Authors suggest TCR repertoire, Treg phenotype and gut microbiota support further study.

Germline values: CDR1 SGHAT, CDR2 FQNNGV. This CDR3 comprises 14 residues. Trimming stripped 1 base from V and 6 bases from J, with 11 bases between. Comments on this clone: Its matching antigen is unknown.

Sequencing used immunoSEQ multiplex PCR; TCRdb keeps in-frame clones, though not all of them. The sample holds around 84,000 clones, 65% to 85% seen once. Starting 14 to 28 days after autologous transplant, ipilimumab 1 mg/kg was given. Sequenced here: PBMCs, sampled in a trial of ipilimumab plus nivolumab as post-transplant consolidation. The genes are TRBV11-2 and TRBJ2-3; D is possibly TRBD2 (5 bases). This receptor was identified in a male donor with diffuse large B-cell lymphoma. The CDR3 bases are TGTGCCAGCAGCTTAGTTCCGGGGATGGATACGCAGTATTTT. Translating it yields CASSLVPGMDTQYF.